The 32 T cell receptor beta chains in this list originate from one sample, sequenced in a study of OX40 agonist ivuxolimab in advanced cancers. Using immunoSEQ multiplex PCR, the repertoire was profiled, and TCRdb retains in-frame clones only, with some absent. The sample has fewer than 85,000 clones, roughly 86% seen once. The source material was CD4+ or CD8+ T cells sorted from blood, sampled in a trial of the OX40 agonist ivuxolimab. The receptors stem from an adult with an advanced solid tumor such as melanoma, head and neck, liver or kidney cancer.

The J gene is TRBJ2-7, the V gene TRBV28; perhaps TRBD1 as D (6 bases). The CDR3 spans 15 residues. CDR1 and CDR2 from the germline V gene are MDHEN and SYDVKM. V was pared by 5 bases and J by 0 bases, with 14 bases between. CDR3 DNA sequence: TGTGCCAGCAGTCCGCCGGGACAACACTCCTACGAGCAGTACTTC. Translated: CASSPPGQHSYEQYF.

The genes are TRBV7-9 and TRBJ2-3; 7 positions match TRBD2. There are 15 residues in the CDR3. The trim removed 3 bases at V and 7 bases at J, leaving 10 bases unmatched. The germline V gene has CDR1 SEHNR and CDR2 FQNEAQ (reference sequence). The CDR3 reads CASSFPSGLTNTQYF. The DNA for the CDR3 is TGTGCCAGCAGCTTCCCGTCGGGACTAACAAATACGCAGTATTTT.

The rearrangement joins TRBV9 to TRBJ2-1; the match to TRBD2 covers 11 bases. CDR3 length equals 16 residues. Germline CDR1 SGDLS, CDR2 YYNGEE. V gave up 3 bases and J gave up 3 bases; unmatched junction bases: 5. CDR3: CASSAGTSGRYNEQFF. Here the CDR3 DNA reads TGTGCCAGCAGCGCCGGGACTAGCGGTCGCTACAATGAGCAGTTCTTC.

The V gene is TRBV9, the J gene TRBJ1-3; D is possibly TRBD1 (5 bases). Germline-derived CDR1 and CDR2 are SGDLS and YYNGEE. The CDR3 extends over 15 amino acids. The V end was cut by 4 bases, the J end by 5 bases, with 16 bases between. The chain's CDR3 is CASSPPGRGRNTIYF. As DNA, the CDR3 is TGTGCCAGCAGCCCCCCCGGGCGGGGGAGAAACACCATATATTTT.

The CDR3 spells CASSPTVGYTF. The DNA of the CDR3 is TGTGCCAGCAGTCCTACCGTGGGCTACACCTTC. The V call is TRBV6-6, the J call TRBJ1-2; no definite D call. V lost 5 bases, J lost 8 bases, and 9 bases lay in between. The CDR3 consists of 11 residues. Germline V gene sequence: CDR1 MNHNY, CDR2 SVGAGI (reference sequence).

The chain joins TRBV6-5 to TRBJ2-3; 7 nucleotides match TRBD1. Germline-derived CDR1 and CDR2 are MNHEY and SVGAGI. V was pared by 5 bases and J by 2 bases, with 7 bases of the junction left unmatched. This CDR3 contains 15 residues. The CDR3 reads CASSPGQSYTDTQYF. Here the CDR3 DNA reads TGTGCCAGCAGTCCGGGACAGAGCTACACAGATACGCAGTATTTT.

The chain links TRBV6-1 to TRBJ1-3, with D possibly matching TRBD1 (6 bases). Germline CDR1 is MNHNS and CDR2 is SASEGT. CDR3 length: 15 residues. The V end lost 5 bases, the J end lost 0 bases, and 11 bases lay between the germline ends. The CDR3 nucleotides are TGTGCCAGCAGTCGACAGGTCAGCTCTGGAAACACCATATATTTT. Its protein product is CASSRQVSSGNTIYF.

The chain employs TRBV30 and TRBJ1-2; 10 bases are a match to TRBD1. V shed 2 bases, J shed 7 bases, and the junction held 7 bases outside the gene matches. The CDR3 is 14 amino acids. Germline V gene lookup returns CDR1 GTSNPN and CDR2 SVGIG (reference sequence). The CDR3 region has the DNA TGTGCCTGGAGTCAGAGACAGGGGGCGGCTGGCTACACCTTC. Amino acid sequence: CAWSQRQGAAGYTF.

This chain uses TRBV28 with TRBJ1-5, with TRBD1 matching 9 bases. Per germline, CDR1 MDHEN and CDR2 SYDVKM. V dropped 2 bases and J dropped 9; count of bases not matched to a gene: 5. The CDR3 sequence is 14 residues long. CDR3 loop: CASSLPGQGSPQHF. The CDR3 DNA reads as TGTGCCAGCAGTTTACCGGGACAGGGATCGCCCCAGCATTTT.

This sequence joins TRBV28 and TRBJ1-4; no clear D. CDR3 length equals 12 residues. With 5 bases removed from V and 8 bases from J, the gap between germline ends came to 9 bases. Germline V gene lookup returns CDR1 MDHEN and CDR2 SYDVKM. The CDR3 nucleotides read TGTGCCAGCAGTCAACGAAACGAAAAACTGTTTTTT. Translation gives CASSQRNEKLFF. The entire variable domain, with the rest obtained from reference TRBV28 and TRBJ1-4, is as follows: DVKVTQSSRYLVKRTGEKVFLECVQDMDHENMFWYRQDPGLGLRLIYFSYDVKMKEKGDIPEGYSVSREKKERFSLILESASTNQTSMYLCASSQRNEKLFFGSGTQLSVL.

This chain uses TRBV13 with TRBJ2-7; 10 nucleotides match TRBD2. This CDR3 is 14 amino acids long. The germline V gene encodes CDR1 PRHDT and CDR2 FYEKMQ (reference sequence). V shed 5 bases, J shed 2 bases, and the junction held 3 bases outside the gene matches. CDR3 nucleotide sequence: TGTGCCAGCAGCCGACTAGCGGGCCCCTACGAGCAGTACTTC. Residues: CASSRLAGPYEQYF.

This chain joins TRBV19 and TRBJ1-5, with a tentative D call TRBD1 (5 bases). CDR3 length: 16 amino acids. V dropped 5 bases and J dropped 0 bases, with 14 bases sitting between them. Germline V gives CDR1 LNHDA, CDR2 SQIVND (reference sequence). The CDR3 spells CASSPRQKNSNQPQHF. The DNA of the CDR3 is TGTGCCAGTAGTCCTCGACAGAAGAATAGCAATCAGCCCCAGCATTTT.

This rearrangement joins TRBV6-5 to TRBJ2-7; D is possibly TRBD2 (6 bases). The CDR3 covers 14 residues. V was trimmed by 1 base and J by 0 bases, leaving 7 bases between them. Germline loops: CDR1 MNHEY, CDR2 SVGAGI. The CDR3 DNA reads TGTGCCAGCAGTTACTTGGAGGGCTCCTACGAGCAGTACTTC. This codes for CASSYLEGSYEQYF.

V usage is TRBV18 and J usage is TRBJ2-2; D is uncertain. V was cut by 8 bases and J by 1 base, with 8 bases left in between. Germline lookup yields CDR1 KGHSH and CDR2 LQKENI. This CDR3 spans 13 amino acids. The DNA for the CDR3 is TGTGCCAGCACCTCACTGAACACCGGGGAGCTGTTTTTT. This encodes CASTSLNTGELFF.

This clone was detected only once. V gene TRBV27 combines with J gene TRBJ1-5, with TRBD1 identical over 7 bases. The germline V gene has CDR1 MNHEY and CDR2 SMNVEV (reference sequence). V lost 5 bases to trimming and J lost 0 bases; unmatched junction nucleotides: 4. The CDR3 covers 15 residues. The CDR3 here is CASSPDRISNQPQHF. The CDR3 DNA sequence: TGTGCCAGCAGTCCGGACAGGATTAGCAATCAGCCCCAGCATTTT.

The chain carries TRBV10-1 and TRBJ1-1; no clear D gene. The germline V gene encodes CDR1 WNHNN and CDR2 SYGVQD (reference sequence). The V end was cut by 6 bases, the J end by 4 bases, with 18 bases between. There are 15 residues in the CDR3. The CDR3 here is CASSSKTGGGTEAFF. The CDR3, as DNA: TGCGCCAGCAGCTCCAAGACGGGTGGAGGCACTGAAGCTTTCTTT.

The chain is built from TRBV6-5 and TRBJ1-1; 7 bases match TRBD1. Germline V CDR1 and CDR2: MNHEY, SVGAGI. The CDR3 length is 14 residues. Trimming took 6 bases from V and 6 from J; bases not matched to a gene: 10. CDR3 bases: TGTGCCAGCAGCAGAACAGGGGCCCTGGCTGAAGCTTTCTTT. It is translated as CASSRTGALAEAFF.

The gene calls are TRBV5-4 and TRBJ2-5, with 13 positions matching TRBD2. This CDR3 is 18 amino acids long. V was pared by 4 bases and J by 2 bases, with 11 bases of the junction left unmatched. Germline lookup yields CDR1 SGHNT and CDR2 YYREEE (reference sequence). The DNA for the CDR3 is TGTGCCAGCAGCCCCGGGGGACTAGCGGGACTGGTTCAAGAGACCCAGTACTTC. This encodes CASSPGGLAGLVQETQYF.

The chain uses TRBV19 and TRBJ1-2, with D tentatively TRBD1 (5 bases). Trimming pared 3 bases from V and 4 bases from J, leaving 15 bases between. This CDR3 region has 15 residues. Germline V CDR1 and CDR2: LNHDA, SQIVND (reference sequence). The CDR3 reads CASSILAGNFYGYTF. The DNA for the CDR3 is TGTGCCAGTAGTATTCTGGCAGGGAATTTCTATGGCTACACCTTC.

This clone has a single count. V usage is TRBV28 and J usage is TRBJ1-4, with a weak D call TRBD1 (6 bases). CDR3 length: 14 amino acids. The germline V gene has CDR1 MDHEN and CDR2 SYDVKM. V dropped 3 bases and J dropped 8 bases, with 13 bases sitting between them. The CDR3 DNA is TGTGCCAGCAGTTTTCACACAGGGTACGAAAAACTGTTTTTT. Translated, it gives CASSFHTGYEKLFF.

The chain joins TRBV6-5 to TRBJ1-2; 8 nucleotides match TRBD1. The V and J ends lost 6 bases and 4 bases, in that order; junction bases with no gene match: 7. CDR3 length equals 14 residues. Germline values: CDR1 MNHEY, CDR2 SVGAGI. CDR3 DNA: TGTGCCAGCAGACCCGGACAGGGAGGCTATGGCTACACCTTC. The encoded protein is CASRPGQGGYGYTF.

The chain joins TRBV29-1 to TRBJ2-3, with D perhaps TRBD1 (6 bases). CDR1 and CDR2 (germline): SQVTM, ANQGSEA. The CDR3 is made up of 12 amino acids. V lost 6 bases, J lost 5 bases, and 12 bases lay in between. As DNA, the CDR3 is TGCAGCGTCAAAGCGGACAGAGATACGCAGTATTTT. This translates into CSVKADRDTQYF.

The chain uses TRBV6-6 and TRBJ2-7; 10 bases fit TRBD1. Trimming cost V 6 bases and J 4 bases; bases outside gene matches: 9. CDR1 MNHNY and CDR2 SVGAGI come from the germline V gene (reference sequence). The CDR3 extends over 15 amino acids. This CDR3 is CASSRRQGAEYEQYF. For the CDR3, the DNA is TGTGCCAGCAGCCGGAGACAGGGGGCTGAGTACGAGCAGTACTTC.

This chain uses TRBV7-2 with TRBJ1-6; D is unclear. Trimming pared 0 bases from V and 17 bases from J, leaving 23 bases between. CDR1 is SGHTA and CDR2 is FQGNSA in the germline V gene. This CDR3 is 16 amino acids long. CDR3 region: CASSLAVRGLDGFIHF. DNA of the CDR3: TGTGCCAGCAGCTTAGCTGTGAGAGGGCTCGACGGGTTCATCCACTTT.

With regard to this clone: Additional DNA sequences in this sample encode the identical CDR3. The gene calls are TRBV5-1 and TRBJ1-2; 9 nucleotides agree with TRBD1. The trim removed 4 bases at V and 2 bases at J, leaving 3 bases unmatched. The CDR3 is 14 amino acids. Per the germline V gene, CDR1 is SGHRS and CDR2 is YFSETQ. The CDR3 spells CASSLGTGNYGYTF. CDR3 DNA: TGCGCCAGCAGCCTCGGGACAGGGAACTATGGCTACACCTTC.

In this sample, this clone turned up a few times. This chain uses TRBV6-5 with TRBJ1-5; a possible D gene is TRBD1 (5 bases). Between the trimmed V and J ends, which lost 7 bases and 2 bases, there was a span of 15 bases. This CDR3 region has 15 residues. The V gene's germline CDR1 is MNHEY and CDR2 SVGAGI. The CDR3 here is CASKGGTVGNQPQHF. The CDR3 DNA reads TGTGCCAGCAAGGGAGGGACGGTGGGCAATCAGCCCCAGCATTTT.

The chain combines TRBV19 with TRBJ1-5, with 11 nucleotides matching TRBD1. Germline loops: CDR1 LNHDA, CDR2 SQIVND (reference sequence). With V trimmed by 5 bases and J by 0 bases, 6 bases remained unmatched. This CDR3 comprises 17 residues. The CDR3 region has the DNA TGTGCCAGTAGTCCGAGGGACAGGGGGGGTAGCAATCAGCCCCAGCATTTT. Translated: CASSPRDRGGSNQPQHF.

The chain links TRBV28 to TRBJ2-1; D may be TRBD1 (6 bases). Per the germline V gene, CDR1 is MDHEN and CDR2 is SYDVKM. The CDR3 is made up of 14 amino acids. Trimming took off 6 bases at V and 4 bases at J, with 13 bases between the two ends. CDR3 sequence (DNA): TGTGCCAGCAGACCCGAGACAGGTTACAATGAGCAGTTCTTC. It specifies CASRPETGYNEQFF.

This chain connects TRBV6-5 to TRBJ1-4; 10 positions match TRBD1. The J segment lost 7 bases and the V segment lost 4 bases, leaving 9 bases of the junction unmatched. Per the germline V gene, CDR1 is MNHEY and CDR2 is SVGAGI. This CDR3 is 16 amino acids long. This CDR3 is CASSFKIGTGAEKLFF. The DNA for the CDR3 is TGTGCCAGCAGTTTCAAAATCGGGACAGGGGCTGAAAAACTGTTTTTT.

V and J are TRBV2 and TRBJ1-5; tentatively, D is TRBD1 (5 bases). CDR1 is SNHLY, CDR2 FYNNEI, per germline. The CDR3 contains 15 residues. V lost 6 bases, J lost 3 bases, and 15 bases lay in between. The CDR3 DNA sequence: TGTGCCAGCAGCGAACGGGGGTCACTCAATCAGCCCCAGCATTTT. The encoded protein is CASSERGSLNQPQHF.

The rearrangement links TRBV27 to TRBJ2-7; no firm D call. This CDR3 comprises 13 residues. V was cut by 7 bases and J by 5 bases, with 15 bases left in between. Germline V gives CDR1 MNHEY, CDR2 SMNVEV (reference sequence). CDR3: CASTFGRVDEQYF. CDR3 DNA sequence: TGTGCCAGCACTTTCGGTCGTGTGGACGAGCAGTACTTC.

The J gene is TRBJ1-1, the V gene TRBV28; tentatively, D is TRBD1 (5 bases). The V gene lost 9 bases and the J gene lost 0 bases, with 14 bases spanning the gap. Germline CDR1 is MDHEN and CDR2 is SYDVKM. The CDR3 spans 14 residues. CDR3: CASGLQGLNTEAFF. The CDR3 nucleotides are TGTGCCAGTGGACTCCAGGGTTTGAACACTGAAGCTTTCTTT.